One sample yielded the 8 T cell receptor beta chains listed below, sequenced in a study of cytomegalovirus exposure and HLA in healthy donors. TCRdb's table, derived via immunoSEQ multiplex PCR, lists solely in-frame clones and lacks some. The repertoire holds roughly 330,000 clones, with 75% to 90% as singletons. The material sequenced was PBMCs. All receptors come from a woman aged 30 to 39 in good health and CMV-seropositive.

The chain recombines TRBV6-1 with TRBJ1-2, with TRBD1 as a possible D gene (5 bases). Per the germline V gene, CDR1 is MNHNS and CDR2 is SASEGT. V lost 3 bases, J lost 5 bases, and 19 bases lay in between. This CDR3 is built from 16 residues. The CDR3 is CASSDLDSLLLYGYTF. CDR3 in DNA: TGTGCCAGCAGTGATCTCGACAGCCTATTGCTTTATGGCTACACCTTC.

This clone was counted a few times. V and J are TRBV2 and TRBJ2-7; D possibly uses TRBD1 or TRBD2 (5 bases each). Germline CDR1 SNHLY, CDR2 FYNNEI. Trimming removed 6 bases from V and 7 bases from J, with 13 bases in between. This CDR3 has 12 amino acids. In nucleotides, the CDR3 is TGTGCCAGCAGGGAGGACTGGGGGGAGCAGTACTTC. It yields the protein CASREDWGEQYF.

The chain carries TRBV9 and TRBJ2-3, with 8 bases matching TRBD2. The CDR3 runs 17 residues. Per the germline V gene, CDR1 is SGDLS and CDR2 is YYNGEE. V dropped 4 bases and J dropped 6; count of bases not matched to a gene: 16. Here the CDR3 reads CASSPPEAGGRLDTQYF. The DNA for the CDR3 is TGTGCCAGCAGCCCACCCGAGGCTGGCGGGAGGTTGGATACGCAGTATTTT.

The J gene is TRBJ2-7, the V gene TRBV5-1, with D perhaps matching TRBD2 (6 bases). The CDR3 runs 16 residues. Germline V gene sequence: CDR1 SGHRS, CDR2 YFSETQ. Trimming pared 1 base from V and 2 bases from J, leaving 16 bases between. The CDR3 DNA is TGCGCCAGCAGCTTGTTCTCGGGAGTAGAGACCTACGAGCAGTACTTC. Protein sequence: CASSLFSGVETYEQYF. The full variable domain, rest sourced from reference TRBV5-1 and TRBJ2-7, is KAGVTQTPRYLIKTRGQQVTLSCSPISGHRSVSWYQQTPGQGLQFLFEYFSETQRNKGNFPGRFSGRQFSNSRSEMNVSTLELGDSALYLCASSLFSGVETYEQYFGPGTRLTVT.

This chain connects TRBV10-3 to TRBJ2-1; TRBD2 agrees at 9 bases. The J segment lost 0 bases and the V segment lost 3 bases, leaving 6 bases of the junction unmatched. CDR3 length equals 17 residues. Per germline, CDR1 ENHRY and CDR2 SYGVKD. CDR3 loop: CAISEAGGPSSYNEQFF. CDR3 nucleotides: TGTGCCATCAGTGAAGCGGGGGGACCGAGCTCCTACAATGAGCAGTTCTTC.

The J gene is TRBJ1-1, the V gene TRBV6-5; D ambiguous. Germline V gives CDR1 MNHEY, CDR2 SVGAGI. The CDR3 covers 15 residues. The V end was cut by 3 bases, the J end by 1 base, with 12 bases between. The CDR3 protein is CASSYAKKPNTEAFF. The DNA of the CDR3 is TGTGCCAGCAGTTATGCGAAAAAGCCGAACACTGAAGCTTTCTTT.

The CDR3 DNA sequence: TGTGCCTGGAGTTTTTGGGGGGATTACGAGCAGTACTTC. Translated, it gives CAWSFWGDYEQYF. V and J are TRBV30 and TRBJ2-7; D possibly corresponds to TRBD2 (6 bases). V lost 2 bases and J lost 4, with 12 bases in between. The length of the CDR3 is 13 residues. CDR1 and CDR2 from the germline V gene are GTSNPN and SVGIG (reference sequence).

V usage is TRBV12-5 and J usage is TRBJ2-1, with D possibly being TRBD1 or TRBD2 (5 bases each). V lost 0 bases to trimming and J lost 1 base, with 13 bases between them. There are 17 residues in the CDR3. Germline CDR1 reads LGHNT; CDR2 reads FRNRAP. CDR3 DNA sequence: TGTGCTAGTGGTTTGGTACGGGACGGCGAGTCCTACAATGAGCAGTTCTTC. Residues: CASGLVRDGESYNEQFF.